Only a few counts were recorded for the clone carrying this TCR beta chain. Library preparation (for TCRbeta) was performed with unique molecular identifiers. MiXCR, applied by TCRdb to the PCR reads, yields one record per CDR3 protein. The sample consists of about 540,000 distinct CDR3 sequences, approximately 20% of them appearing once. The sample belongs to a study of T-cell reconstitution after alpha-beta-depleted transplantation in children. The CDR3 loop spans 16 amino acids. CDR1 and CDR2 (germline): ENHRY, SYGVKD. Trimming shortened V by 0 bases and J by 4 bases, and 10 bases separated the two germline ends.

The receptor was isolated from a human donor who donated a stem cell graft to a child with acute lymphoblastic leukemia. The V and J genes are TRBV10-3 and TRBJ1-6; TRBD1 might be the D (5 bases). Source: PBMCs from the stem cell graft donor, taken from the stem cell graft. The CDR3 DNA reads as TGTGCCATCAGTGAGTCTAAGGGACGGTATAATTCACCCCTCCACTTT. Its protein product is CAISESKGRYNSPLHF.